The clone carrying this T cell receptor (beta chain) was seen a few times. The antigen remains unidentified. Unique molecular identifiers were incorporated during preparation of the TCRbeta library. TCRdb ran MiXCR on the PCR reads and lists one entry per CDR3 protein. The table includes hundreds of thousands of distinct CDR3 sequences, 10% to 15% detected once. CDR3 length equals 14 residues. The junction had 5 bases not matched to a gene; V was cut back by 6 bases and J by 4 bases. This sample is part of a study of T-cell reconstitution after alpha-beta-depleted transplantation in children. Study-wide results and caveats: The authors attributed T-cell counts and diversity one year after transplant mostly to newly produced T cells. Expanded clones from the graft, numbering several hundred, reportedly supplied alpha-beta T cells about two months after transplant. Recipient T cells and thymic progenitors that survived were the source of the high TCRbeta diversity seen at day 60 in some patients.

The J gene is TRBJ1-3, the V gene TRBV12-3 or TRBV12-4; 8 bases are a match to TRBD1. The source material was PBMCs, mostly from graft donor cells, sampled 360 days after TCRalphabeta/CD19-depleted stem cell transplant. The TCR comes from a male patient younger than 18 who had a stem cell transplant for acute myeloid leukemia, so the T cells may come from the graft donor. The CDR3 region is CASRQDRVGNTIYF. CDR3 nucleotides: TGTGCCAGCAGACAGGACAGGGTCGGAAACACCATATATTTT.